The 28 T cell receptor beta chains presented below share a single source sample, sequenced in a study of CD4 T cell repertoires in COVID-19. Profiling relied on immunoSEQ multiplex PCR, and the TCRdb table lists in-frame clones only, not all of them. The sample lists around 22,000 clones, 80% to 90% occurring once. The memory T cells were sequenced right after ex vivo isolation, without culture. The material was central memory CD4+ T cells from blood, obtained before the COVID-19 pandemic. Every receptor here comes from a human donor who had COVID-19.

The V call is TRBV6-6, the J call TRBJ2-4; 8 bases line up with TRBD1. CDR1 and CDR2 (germline): MNHNY, SVGAGI (reference sequence). This CDR3 is 15 amino acids long. Losses at the gene ends were 4 bases for V and 0 bases for J; bases not matched to a gene: 2. Written as DNA, the CDR3 is TGTGCCAGCAGTTCGACAGGGGAAGCCAAAAACATTCAGTACTTC. Its protein is CASSSTGEAKNIQYF.

The chain recombines TRBV19 with TRBJ1-1, with 7 bases fitting TRBD1. The J segment lost 1 base and the V segment lost 9 bases, leaving 14 bases of the junction unmatched. The germline CDR1 and CDR2 sequences are LNHDA and SQIVND (reference sequence). The CDR3 runs to 16 residues. The CDR3 DNA is TGTGCCAGGCCCAGGGGGTTCGTCCTCCCGAACACTGAAGCTTTCTTT. Its translation: CARPRGFVLPNTEAFF.

This clone was observed once. V is TRBV28 and J is TRBJ1-6, with D perhaps matching TRBD1 (5 bases). Germline CDR1 is MDHEN and CDR2 is SYDVKM. The CDR3 is 15 amino acids. Trimming left V 7 bases short and J 9 bases short, with 19 bases between. The CDR3 loop reads CASTPSGGWGSPLHF. The CDR3 DNA reads TGTGCCAGCACCCCGTCCGGGGGGTGGGGTTCACCCCTCCACTTT.

The CDR3, as DNA: TGTGCCAGCCGCCAGGGTTATAGCACAGATACGCAGTATTTT. It specifies CASRQGYSTDTQYF. V usage is TRBV6-5 and J usage is TRBJ2-3, with D possibly matching TRBD1 (5 bases). Trimming stripped 8 bases from V and 0 bases from J, with 12 bases between. This CDR3 has 14 residues. From germline, CDR1 is MNHEY and CDR2 SVGAGI.

This clone was observed once. The rearrangement links TRBV6-5 to TRBJ2-7, with D maybe TRBD1 (6 bases). The V gene lost 8 bases and the J gene lost 0 bases, with 11 bases spanning the gap. Germline V lookup: CDR1 MNHEY, CDR2 SVGAGI. The CDR3 consists of 13 residues. The CDR3 DNA is TGTGCCAGCGGCCGGGACAACTCCTACGAGCAGTACTTC. Its protein product is CASGRDNSYEQYF.

The V and J genes are TRBV6-5 and TRBJ2-7; D may be TRBD1 (5 bases). The germline V and J ends were trimmed by 2 bases and 2 bases, with 10 bases remaining between them. This CDR3 is 14 amino acids long. CDR1 and CDR2 (germline): MNHEY, SVGAGI. CDR3: CASSYRGPTYEQYF. CDR3 DNA sequence: TGTGCCAGCAGTTACAGGGGCCCCACCTACGAGCAGTACTTC.

The chain couples TRBV30 to TRBJ1-4; perhaps TRBD1 as D (5 bases). Trimming pared 4 bases from V and 8 bases from J, leaving 8 bases between. The germline CDR1 and CDR2 sequences are GTSNPN and SVGIG (reference sequence). The CDR3 spans 11 residues. The CDR3 loop is CAWNGGEKLFF. The CDR3 DNA is TGTGCCTGGAACGGGGGGGAAAAACTGTTTTTT.

This clone occurred once. The chain links TRBV5-1 to TRBJ2-3; D uncertain. Trimming cost V 4 bases and J 1 base, with 7 bases left between them. The CDR3 sequence is 13 residues long. CDR1 is SGHRS, CDR2 YFSETQ, per germline. Here the CDR3 DNA reads TGCGCCAGCAGCGGTCAGGGCACAGATACGCAGTATTTT. Translating it yields CASSGQGTDTQYF.

The chain employs TRBV5-1 and TRBJ2-3; TRBD2 aligns across 11 bases. Losses at the gene ends were 0 bases for V and 4 bases for J; bases not matched to a gene: 4. The V gene's germline CDR1 is SGHRS and CDR2 YFSETQ. The CDR3 totals 16 residues. CDR3 protein: CASSLALAGEADTQYF. The DNA of the CDR3 is TGCGCCAGCAGCTTGGCACTAGCGGGAGAGGCAGATACGCAGTATTTT. Full variable domain (rest looked up from reference TRBV5-1 and TRBJ2-3): KAGVTQTPRYLIKTRGQQVTLSCSPISGHRSVSWYQQTPGQGLQFLFEYFSETQRNKGNFPGRFSGRQFSNSRSEMNVSTLELGDSALYLCASSLALAGEADTQYFGPGTRLTVL.

V usage is TRBV5-1 and J usage is TRBJ1-2; TRBD1 matches 7 bases. This CDR3 has 15 residues. The trim removed 0 bases at V and 2 bases at J, leaving 4 bases unmatched. Looked up from germline, CDR1 is SGHRS and CDR2 is YFSETQ. The CDR3 protein is CASSLEGQKNYGYTF. CDR3 nucleotide sequence: TGCGCCAGCAGCTTGGAGGGACAGAAGAACTATGGCTACACCTTC.

The J gene is TRBJ1-1, the V gene TRBV27; no clear D gene. Germline lookup yields CDR1 MNHEY and CDR2 SMNVEV (reference sequence). The CDR3 extends over 17 amino acids. V was trimmed by 3 bases and J by 1 base, leaving 18 bases between them. Written as DNA, the CDR3 is TGTGCCAGCAGTTTGGGCCGGCAGATACGGGAGAACACTGAAGCTTTCTTT. Its protein is CASSLGRQIRENTEAFF.

J is TRBJ1-4 and V is TRBV5-1; D gene unclear. V dropped 1 base and J dropped 7 bases, with 17 bases sitting between them. The CDR3 consists of 16 residues. In germline, CDR1 is SGHRS, CDR2 YFSETQ. CDR3 bases: TGCGCCAGCAGCTTGACTATGAACACAAAGCGTGAAAAACTGTTTTTT. Its protein is CASSLTMNTKREKLFF.

The J gene is TRBJ2-7, the V gene TRBV7-9, with D possibly being TRBD1 (6 bases). Germline V gene sequence: CDR1 SEHNR, CDR2 FQNEAQ (reference sequence). This CDR3 contains 14 residues. Trimming took off 5 bases at V and 4 bases at J, with 15 bases between the two ends. The CDR3 region is CASSPGAVWYEQYF. The CDR3 coding sequence is TGTGCCAGCAGCCCAGGGGCCGTCTGGTACGAGCAGTACTTC.

The chain links TRBV6-5 to TRBJ1-3; D not resolved. This CDR3 region has 14 residues. V shed 6 bases and J shed 6 bases, with 15 bases lying between them. CDR1 and CDR2 from the germline V gene are MNHEY and SVGAGI. CDR3 sequence (DNA): TGTGCCAGCAGCCCCTATTTAGAGATAAACACCATATATTTT. Protein product: CASSPYLEINTIYF.

A single count supports this clone. The J gene is TRBJ2-3, the V gene TRBV5-1; 7 nucleotides agree with TRBD1. The germline gives CDR1 SGHRS, CDR2 YFSETQ. V dropped 2 bases and J dropped 1; count of bases not matched to a gene: 7. The CDR3 extends over 16 amino acids. This CDR3 is CASSFRGQSGTDTQYF. CDR3 DNA sequence: TGCGCCAGCAGCTTTAGGGGACAGAGCGGCACAGATACGCAGTATTTT.

The J gene is TRBJ1-4, the V gene TRBV7-9; 8 bases map to TRBD1. The ends lost 8 bases at V and 4 bases at J; junction bases unmatched: 9. CDR3 length: 15 residues. Germline V lookup: CDR1 SEHNR, CDR2 FQNEAQ (reference sequence). As DNA, the CDR3 is TGTGCCAGCGCCGGGGGAGGACAGGGTAATGAAAAACTGTTTTTT. Translated, it gives CASAGGGQGNEKLFF.

This chain connects TRBV11-2 to TRBJ1-1, with 11 bases that match TRBD1. There are 19 residues in the CDR3. Per the germline V gene, CDR1 is SGHAT and CDR2 is FQNNGV. The J segment lost 0 bases and the V segment lost 5 bases, leaving 14 bases of the junction unmatched. The CDR3 DNA reads as TGTGCCAGCAGCCCCAGAATAGGGACAGGGGGTCTGGTGAACACTGAAGCTTTCTTT. This codes for CASSPRIGTGGLVNTEAFF.

This clone occurred a few times. V is TRBV9 and J is TRBJ1-3; D unresolved. This CDR3 is built from 16 residues. CDR1 SGDLS and CDR2 YYNGEE come from the germline V gene. Trimming shortened V by 1 base and J by 0 bases, and 11 bases separated the two germline ends. CDR3 in amino acids: CASSVSLVSSGNTIYF. CDR3 in DNA: TGTGCCAGCAGCGTAAGCCTGGTAAGCTCTGGAAACACCATATATTTT.

The chain is built from TRBV19 and TRBJ2-7; TRBD2 matches 9 bases. Germline values: CDR1 LNHDA, CDR2 SQIVND (reference sequence). V lost 7 bases, J lost 5 bases, and 6 bases stayed unmatched. The CDR3 spans 13 residues. The CDR3 nucleotides read TGTGCCAGTACCAGCGGGAGGCCCCACGAGCAGTACTTC. Amino acids: CASTSGRPHEQYF.

This clone is a singleton in its sample. V and J are TRBV7-9 and TRBJ1-1, with a weak D call TRBD1 (6 bases). This CDR3 region has 15 residues. Germline CDR1 and CDR2: SEHNR and FQNEAQ (reference sequence). The V gene lost 4 bases and the J gene lost 1 base, with 13 bases spanning the gap. The CDR3, as DNA: TGTGCCAGCAGCTGGGGGACATCAAGGAACACTGAAGCTTTCTTT. It yields the protein CASSWGTSRNTEAFF.

The gene calls are TRBV18 and TRBJ1-5, with 7 bases identical to TRBD1. Germline V gene data show CDR1 as KGHSH and CDR2 as LQKENI. CDR3 length: 16 residues. Germline trimming cut 1 base from V and 3 bases from J; bases unmatched to any gene: 6. CDR3 sequence (DNA): TGTGCCAGCTCACCACAGGGGGCCGGTTTCAATCAGCCCCAGCATTTT. Amino acid sequence: CASSPQGAGFNQPQHF.

V usage is TRBV7-2 and J usage is TRBJ2-1; 7 positions match TRBD2. Losses at the gene ends were 0 bases for V and 8 bases for J; bases not matched to a gene: 4. Looked up from germline, CDR1 is SGHTA and CDR2 is FQGNSA. The length of the CDR3 is 14 residues. The DNA of the CDR3 is TGTGCCAGCAGCTTAGCGGGAGGGCCCGATGAGCAGTTCTTC. Translated: CASSLAGGPDEQFF.

The chain links TRBV9 to TRBJ2-7, with D tentatively TRBD1 (5 bases). Trimming pared 1 base from V and 3 bases from J, leaving 17 bases between. The length of the CDR3 is 16 residues. Germline V gene data show CDR1 as SGDLS and CDR2 as YYNGEE. The CDR3 sequence: CASSVSLGAGDYEQYF. CDR3 nucleotide sequence: TGTGCCAGCAGCGTATCCCTAGGGGCTGGTGACTACGAGCAGTACTTC.

The rearrangement joins TRBV11-2 to TRBJ2-1, with D perhaps TRBD2 (8 bases). In germline, CDR1 is SGHAT, CDR2 FQNNGV. This CDR3 has 15 amino acids. Trimming pared 9 bases from V and 4 bases from J, leaving 19 bases between. CDR3 in DNA: TGTGCCAGTGGAGGGGGCAGCGGGGGTTACAATGAGCAGTTCTTC. Translation: CASGGGSGGYNEQFF. Full variable domain (missing parts from reference TRBV11-2 and TRBJ2-1): EAGVAQSPRYKIIEKRQSVAFWCNPISGHATLYWYQQILGQGPKLLIQFQNNGVVDDSQLPKDRFSAERLKGVDSTLKIQPAKLEDSAVYLCASGGGSGGYNEQFFGPGTRLTVL.

This chain joins TRBV10-3 and TRBJ2-2, with D possibly matching TRBD2 (6 bases). CDR3 size: 14 residues. Trimming pared 8 bases from V and 6 bases from J, leaving 16 bases between. Germline-derived CDR1 and CDR2 are ENHRY and SYGVKD. The chain's CDR3 is CAIRRVNLAGELFF. The DNA for the CDR3 is TGTGCCATCCGGAGGGTCAACTTGGCCGGGGAGCTGTTTTTT.

The chain links TRBV14 to TRBJ1-1; D not certain. This CDR3 region has 14 residues. CDR1 is SGHDN and CDR2 is FVKESK in the germline V gene. The germline V and J ends were trimmed by 0 bases and 5 bases, with 10 bases remaining between them. Written as DNA, the CDR3 is TGTGCCAGCAGCCAAGATGTAGGGAGGACTGAAGCTTTCTTT. This gives the protein CASSQDVGRTEAFF.

The rearrangement joins TRBV29-1 to TRBJ1-2; the D is unclear. This CDR3 comprises 12 residues. Germline V CDR1 and CDR2: SQVTM, ANQGSEA. Trimming removed 5 bases from V and 3 bases from J, with 10 bases in between. DNA for the CDR3: TGCAGCGTTCACCACGGGGACTATGGCTACACCTTC. Its translation is CSVHHGDYGYTF. Combining the CDR3 with reference TRBV29-1 and TRBJ1-2 gives the whole variable domain SAVISQKPSRDICQRGTSLTIQCQVDSQVTMMFWYRQQPGQSLTLIATANQGSEATYESGFVIDKFPISRPNLTFSTLTVSNMSPEDSSIYLCSVHHGDYGYTFGSGTRLTVV.

The table lists this clone with a count of one. V and J are TRBV19 and TRBJ2-3; 8 nucleotides agree with TRBD1. CDR1 and CDR2 from the germline V gene are LNHDA and SQIVND (reference sequence). The junction had 1 base not matched to a gene; V was cut back by 0 bases and J by 2 bases. This CDR3 spans 15 amino acids. The CDR3 DNA reads TGTGCCAGTAGTATAGAGACAGGGGTCACAGATACGCAGTATTTT. It translates to CASSIETGVTDTQYF.